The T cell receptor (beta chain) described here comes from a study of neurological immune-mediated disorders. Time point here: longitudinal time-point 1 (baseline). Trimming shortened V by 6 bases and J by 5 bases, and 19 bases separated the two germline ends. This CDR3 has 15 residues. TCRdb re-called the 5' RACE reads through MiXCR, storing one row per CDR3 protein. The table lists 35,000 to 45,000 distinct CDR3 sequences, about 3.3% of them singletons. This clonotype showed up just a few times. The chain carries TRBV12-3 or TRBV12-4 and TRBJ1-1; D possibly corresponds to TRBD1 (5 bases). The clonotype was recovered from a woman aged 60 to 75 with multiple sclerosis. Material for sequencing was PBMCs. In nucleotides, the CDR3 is TGTGCCAGCAGCCTGGGTGGGGCGCCGAGTACTGAAGCTTTCTTT. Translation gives CASSLGGAPSTEAFF.